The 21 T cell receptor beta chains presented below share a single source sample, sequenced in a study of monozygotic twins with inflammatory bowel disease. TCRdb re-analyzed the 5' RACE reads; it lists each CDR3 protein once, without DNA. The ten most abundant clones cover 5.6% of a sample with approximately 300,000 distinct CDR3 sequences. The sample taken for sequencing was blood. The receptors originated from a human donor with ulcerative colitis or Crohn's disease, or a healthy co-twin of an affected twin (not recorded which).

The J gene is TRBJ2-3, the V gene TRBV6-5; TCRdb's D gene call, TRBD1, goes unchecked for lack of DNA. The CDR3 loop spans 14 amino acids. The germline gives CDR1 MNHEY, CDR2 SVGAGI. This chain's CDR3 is CASSYDRGTDTQYF.

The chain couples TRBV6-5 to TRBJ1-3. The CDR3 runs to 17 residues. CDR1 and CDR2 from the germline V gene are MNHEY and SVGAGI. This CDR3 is CASSYSTRTGSGNTIYF.

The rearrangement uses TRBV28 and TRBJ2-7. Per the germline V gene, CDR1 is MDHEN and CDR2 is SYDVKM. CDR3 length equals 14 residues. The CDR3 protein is CASSTSFGAYEQYF.

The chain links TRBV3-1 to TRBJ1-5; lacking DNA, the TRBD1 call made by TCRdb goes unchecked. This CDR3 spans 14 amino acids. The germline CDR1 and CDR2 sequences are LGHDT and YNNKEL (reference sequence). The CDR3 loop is CASSRDSSNQPQHF.

CDR3 sequence reads: CASSLVSDEQFF. The chain links TRBV7-9 to TRBJ2-1; TCRdb names TRBD2, which stays unverified in the absence of DNA. Germline loops: CDR1 SEHNR, CDR2 FQNEAQ (reference sequence). The CDR3 loop spans 12 amino acids.

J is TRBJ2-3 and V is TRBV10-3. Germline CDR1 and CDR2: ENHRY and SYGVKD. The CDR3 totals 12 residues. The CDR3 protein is CAISENTDTQYF.

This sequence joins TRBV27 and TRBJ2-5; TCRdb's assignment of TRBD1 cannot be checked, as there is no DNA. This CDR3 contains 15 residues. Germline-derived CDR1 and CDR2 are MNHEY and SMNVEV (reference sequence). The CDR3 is CASSPTDSRRETQYF.

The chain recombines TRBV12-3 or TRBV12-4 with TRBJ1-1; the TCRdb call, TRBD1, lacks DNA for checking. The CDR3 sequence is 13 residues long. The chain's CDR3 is CASSLSGSTEAFF.

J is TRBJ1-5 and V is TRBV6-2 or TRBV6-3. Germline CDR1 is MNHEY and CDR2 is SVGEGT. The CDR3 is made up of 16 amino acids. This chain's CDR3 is CASSRYAGISNQPQHF.

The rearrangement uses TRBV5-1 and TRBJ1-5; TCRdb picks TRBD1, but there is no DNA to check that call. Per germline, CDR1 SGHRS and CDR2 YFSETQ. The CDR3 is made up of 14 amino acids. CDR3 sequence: CASSLVGDGQPQHF.

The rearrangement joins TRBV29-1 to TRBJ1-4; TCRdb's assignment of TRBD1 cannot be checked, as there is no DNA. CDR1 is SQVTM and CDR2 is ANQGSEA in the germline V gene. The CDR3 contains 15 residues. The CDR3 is CSVEGDRGTNEKLFF.

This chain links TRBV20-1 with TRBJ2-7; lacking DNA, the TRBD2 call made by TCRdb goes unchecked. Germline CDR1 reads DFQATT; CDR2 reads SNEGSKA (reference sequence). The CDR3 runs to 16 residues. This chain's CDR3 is CSASASGRASSNEQYF.

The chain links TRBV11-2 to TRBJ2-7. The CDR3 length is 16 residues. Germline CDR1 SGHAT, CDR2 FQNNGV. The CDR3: CASSLDGRLFSYEQYF.

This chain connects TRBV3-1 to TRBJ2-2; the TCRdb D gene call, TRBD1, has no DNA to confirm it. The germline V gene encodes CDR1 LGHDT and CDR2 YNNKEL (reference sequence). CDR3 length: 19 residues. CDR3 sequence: CASSLWDQRTPIYTGELFF.

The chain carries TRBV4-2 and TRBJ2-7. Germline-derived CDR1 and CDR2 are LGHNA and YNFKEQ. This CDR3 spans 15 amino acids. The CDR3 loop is CASSQGVIMRYEQYF.

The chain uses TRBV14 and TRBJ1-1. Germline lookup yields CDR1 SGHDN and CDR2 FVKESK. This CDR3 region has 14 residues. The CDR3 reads CASSQARRNPEAFF.

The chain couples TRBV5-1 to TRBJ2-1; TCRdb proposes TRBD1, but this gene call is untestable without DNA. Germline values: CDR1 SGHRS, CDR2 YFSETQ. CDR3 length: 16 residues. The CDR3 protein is CASSLALGRSYNEQFF.

CDR3 protein: CSVEVGGTNTQYF. The V call is TRBV29-1, the J call TRBJ2-3; the D call from TCRdb, TRBD1, cannot be confirmed without DNA. Per germline, CDR1 SQVTM and CDR2 ANQGSEA. This CDR3 is built from 13 residues.

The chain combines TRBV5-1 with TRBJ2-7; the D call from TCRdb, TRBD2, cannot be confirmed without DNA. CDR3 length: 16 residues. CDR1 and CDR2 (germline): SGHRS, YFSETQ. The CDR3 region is CASSLSELAGAYEQYF.

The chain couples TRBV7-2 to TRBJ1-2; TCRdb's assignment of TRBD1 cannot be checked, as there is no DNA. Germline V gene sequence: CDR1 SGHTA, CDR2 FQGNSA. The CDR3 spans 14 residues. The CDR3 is CASSHPTGRAGYTF.

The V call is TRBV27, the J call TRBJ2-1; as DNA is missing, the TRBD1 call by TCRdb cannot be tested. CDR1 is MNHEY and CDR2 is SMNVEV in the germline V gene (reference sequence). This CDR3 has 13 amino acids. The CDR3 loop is CASNRQGGDEQFF.